The sequence of this T cell receptor beta chain was determined in a study of a mutant IDH1 vaccine in newly diagnosed glioma. On the study more broadly: Visit V12 happened at week 35; visit V13 happened at week 47.

With regard to this clone: What it binds is not known.

Profiling relied on immunoSEQ multiplex PCR, and the TCRdb table lists in-frame clones only, not all of them. Among more than 55,000 clones listed, around four fifths were seen once. This CDR3 contains 14 residues. Trimming removed 3 bases from V and 5 bases from J; junction bases left unmatched: 3. Germline CDR1 and CDR2: SEHNR and FQNEAQ (reference sequence). Time point reported: week 35, safety follow-up. All doses held 300 ug of mutant IDH1 20-mer peptide, with topical imiquimod. Patients had eight vaccinations, in weeks 1, 3, 5, 7, 11, 15, 19 and 23. Study-level results: Seemingly, top peripheral T cell clonotype changes bore no relation to pseudoprogression.

The specimen comprised PBMCs, sampled from a glioma patient whose treatment included an IDH1 peptide vaccine. The clonotype comes from a man younger than 45 with glioma. This sequence joins TRBV7-9 and TRBJ2-2, with TRBD1 matching 7 bases. The CDR3 reads CASSLTGPTGELFF. The DNA of the CDR3 is TGTGCCAGCAGCTTGACAGGGCCAACCGGGGAGCTGTTTTTT.